This T cell receptor (beta chain) is drawn from a study of T-cell reconstitution after alpha-beta-depleted transplantation in children. This clonotype was found a few times. This CDR3 contains 15 residues. V was trimmed by 5 bases and J by 5 bases, leaving 15 bases between them. Per germline, CDR1 SGHVS and CDR2 FNYEAQ. This sample's TCRbeta library carried unique molecular identifier barcodes. TCRdb re-called the PCR reads with MiXCR, one entry per CDR3 protein. The data hold some 280,000 distinct CDR3 sequences, with approximately 9.8% observed a single time. The sequence derives from a human donor who donated a stem cell graft to a child with SCID. This rearrangement joins TRBV7-6 to TRBJ2-2; weak D call: TRBD2 (5 bases). This sample comprised PBMCs from the stem cell graft donor, obtained from the stem cell graft. CDR3 nucleotides: TGTGCCAGCAGCCCCGGGCCCTCGGGAACCGGGGAGCTGTTTTTT. Protein product: CASSPGPSGTGELFF.